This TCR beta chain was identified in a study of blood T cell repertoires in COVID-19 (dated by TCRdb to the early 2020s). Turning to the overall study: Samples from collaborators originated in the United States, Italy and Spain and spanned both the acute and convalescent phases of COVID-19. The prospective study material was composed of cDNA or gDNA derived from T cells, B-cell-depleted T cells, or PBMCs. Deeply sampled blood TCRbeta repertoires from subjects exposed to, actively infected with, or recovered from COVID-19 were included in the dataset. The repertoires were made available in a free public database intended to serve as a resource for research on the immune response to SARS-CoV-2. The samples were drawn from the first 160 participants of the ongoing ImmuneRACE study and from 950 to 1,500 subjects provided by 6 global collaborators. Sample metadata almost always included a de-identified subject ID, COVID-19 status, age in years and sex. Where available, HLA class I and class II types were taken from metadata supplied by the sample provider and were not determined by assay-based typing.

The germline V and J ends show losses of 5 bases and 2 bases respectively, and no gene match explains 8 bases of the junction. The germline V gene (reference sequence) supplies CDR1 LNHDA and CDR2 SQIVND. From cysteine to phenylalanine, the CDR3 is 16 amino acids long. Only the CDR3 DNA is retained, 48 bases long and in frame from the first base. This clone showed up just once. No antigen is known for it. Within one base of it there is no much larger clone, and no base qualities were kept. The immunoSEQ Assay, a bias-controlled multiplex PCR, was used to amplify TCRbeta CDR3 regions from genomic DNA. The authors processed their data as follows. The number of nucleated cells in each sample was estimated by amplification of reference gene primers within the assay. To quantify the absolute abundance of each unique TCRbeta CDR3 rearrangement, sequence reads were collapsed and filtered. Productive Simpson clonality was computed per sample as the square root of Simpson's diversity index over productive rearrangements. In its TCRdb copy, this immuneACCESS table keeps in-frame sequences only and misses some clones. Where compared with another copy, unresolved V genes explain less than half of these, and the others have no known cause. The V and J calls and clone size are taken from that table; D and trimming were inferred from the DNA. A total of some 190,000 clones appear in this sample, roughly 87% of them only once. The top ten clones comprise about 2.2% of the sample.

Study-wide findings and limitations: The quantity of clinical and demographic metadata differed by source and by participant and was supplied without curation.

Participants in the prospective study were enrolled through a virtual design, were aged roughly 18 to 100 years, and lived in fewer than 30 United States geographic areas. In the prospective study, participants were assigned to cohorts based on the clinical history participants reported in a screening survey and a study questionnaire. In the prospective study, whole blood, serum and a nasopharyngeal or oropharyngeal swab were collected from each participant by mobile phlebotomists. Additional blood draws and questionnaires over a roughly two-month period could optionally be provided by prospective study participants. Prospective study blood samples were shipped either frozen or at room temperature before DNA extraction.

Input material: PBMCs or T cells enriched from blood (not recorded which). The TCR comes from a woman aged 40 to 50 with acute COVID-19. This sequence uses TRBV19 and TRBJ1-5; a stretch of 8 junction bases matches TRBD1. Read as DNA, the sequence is TGTGCCAGTAGTCCCGGGACAGGCAGCGGCAATCAGCCCCAGCATTTT. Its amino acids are CASSPGTGSGNQPQHF.